This TCR beta chain was identified in a study of blood T cell repertoires in COVID-19. Overall study context: From the United States, Italy and Spain came samples of acute and convalescent COVID-19. T cells, B-cell-depleted T cells, or PBMCs provided the cDNA or gDNA that served as material.

How the authors handled the data: The authors estimated nucleated cell counts from reference gene primer amplification. Clones were read by immunoSEQ multiplex PCR, and TCRdb kept only the in-frame ones, dropping some. V and J calls and clone size are given by that table; D and trimming were obtained from the DNA. The data contain 300,000 to 350,000 clones, around 87% of them seen just once; the ten biggest clones take up around 4.5%. Germline V gene sequence: CDR1 MNHNS, CDR2 SASEGT. The length of the CDR3 is 19 residues. Trimming shortened V by 3 bases and J by 3 bases, and 24 bases separated the two germline ends. At least ten counts were recorded for this clone. Membership in each cohort depended on participant-reported clinical history.

The origin of this receptor is a woman aged 18-29 years with acute COVID-19. The rearrangement uses TRBV6-1 and TRBJ1-5, with D tentatively TRBD1 (6 bases). Sequenced material: PBMCs or T cells enriched from blood (not recorded which). The CDR3 DNA sequence: TGTGCCAGCAGTGAGAGGACCGCAGGGGCGCCCGCAATCAATCAGCCCCAGCATTTT. Amino acid sequence: CASSERTAGAPAINQPQHF.